The text below deals with one TCR beta chain. Its specific antigen is unknown. There are no base qualities to consult, and no much larger clone falls within one base. These data are taken from a study of blood T cell repertoires in COVID-19 (dated by TCRdb to the early 2020s). For context, the study as a whole: Collaborator samples came from the United States, Italy and Spain and covered acute and convalescent phases of COVID-19. The material from the prospective study consisted of cDNA or gDNA derived from T cells, B-cell-depleted T cells, or PBMCs. The dataset comprised deeply sampled blood TCRbeta repertoires from subjects exposed to, actively infected with, or recovered from COVID-19. The repertoires were released in a freely available public database intended as a resource for research on the immune response to SARS-CoV-2. The samples were drawn from two sources: the first 160 participants of the ongoing ImmuneRACE study, and 1,254 subjects contributed by 6 global collaborators. Nearly every sample came with metadata listing a de-identified subject ID, COVID-19 status, age in years and sex. HLA class I and class II types, where available, came from metadata supplied by the sample provider rather than from assay-based typing. What the study reported, not specific to this receptor: Clinical and demographic metadata were provided uncurated, with the amount varying by source and participant.

The collaborating institutions used their own protocols to collect whole blood in K2EDTA tubes. For TCRbeta analysis, collaborators shipped samples in one of three forms: frozen whole blood, isolated PBMCs, or DNA extracted from either of those sample types. From V the trimming removes 4 bases and from J it removes 1 base, while the gene matches leave 4 bases of the junction unaccounted for. The germline V gene gives CDR1 as SGHRS and CDR2 as YFSETQ. There are 14 amino acids in the CDR3, from cysteine to phenylalanine inclusive. Here the CDR3 DNA is all that survives: 42 bases in frame from base 1. TCRbeta CDR3 regions were amplified from genomic DNA using the immunoSEQ Assay, a bias-controlled multiplex PCR. In the original analysis: Within the assay, amplification of reference gene primers was used to estimate how many nucleated cells each sample contained. To quantify the absolute abundance of each unique TCRbeta CDR3 rearrangement, sequence reads were collapsed and filtered. For each sample, productive Simpson clonality was calculated by taking the square root of Simpson's diversity index across productive rearrangements. The immuneACCESS repertoire file appears here via TCRdb, limited to in-frame rearrangements. These files lack a portion of the clones; in checked studies, under half of the deficit traces to unresolved V genes, and the cause of the others is not known. Clone size and V and J calls were adopted from that table, with D and trimming inferred from the DNA. The table for this sample lists about 39,000 clones; about 76% of them were counted only once. Of the sample, approximately 9% is held by the ten largest clones.

Sequenced: peripheral blood. The sequence was obtained from a man in his sixties or seventies with active or convalescent COVID-19. The chain uses TRBV5-1 and TRBJ2-5, and TRBD1 matches 7 of the central bases. CDR3 protein: CASSPGQLQETQYF. The bases are TGCGCCAGCAGCCCGGGACAGCTCCAAGAGACCCAGTACTTC.